These T cell receptor beta chains were read from a single sample in a study of blood T cell repertoires in COVID-19. The repertoire was sequenced with immunoSEQ multiplex PCR; TCRdb's copy has only in-frame clones and lacks some. The table includes more than 100,000 clones, roughly nine tenths detected once. Sequencing was performed on peripheral blood. These receptors originate from an elderly woman in a cohort sampled during active COVID-19. Both conserved end residues are part of each CDR3. The D gene is left open where the match is weak. Clone size is not always given. Where it is, it says once, few, many or a class for expanded clones.

NA | once | TRBJ2-3 | TRBV2 | CASTGGSTDTQYF | TGTGCCAGCACTGGCGGGAGCACAGATACGCAGTATTTT
TRBD1 | NA | TRBJ1-5 | TRBV7-8 | CASSFSRDRHQPQHF | TGTGCCAGCAGCTTTTCCCGGGACAGGCATCAGCCCCAGCATTTT
TRBD2 | NA | TRBJ2-3 | TRBV3-1/TRBV3-2 | CARLGGGGTDTQYF | TGTGCCCGCCTGGGCGGGGGGGGGACAGATACGCAGTATTTT
NA | NA | TRBJ2-3 | TRBV24-1 | CATSDLTSATDTQYF | TGTGCCACCAGTGACCTTACGAGCGCCACAGATACGCAGTATTTT
NA | once | TRBJ2-7 | TRBV5-1 | CASSEDSPRQYF | TGCGCCAGCAGCGAGGACAGTCCGAGGCAGTACTTC
TRBD1 | NA | TRBJ1-3 | TRBV30 | CAWSWGGTGNRNTIYF | TGTGCCTGGAGTTGGGGCGGGACAGGGAACCGAAACACCATATATTTT
NA | NA | TRBJ1-4 | TRBV24-1 | CANLTEVATNEKLFF | TGTGCCAACCTGACAGAAGTTGCAACTAATGAAAAACTGTTTTTT
TRBD1 | NA | TRBJ1-1 | TRBV3-1/TRBV3-2 | CASSLGQVNTEAFF | TGTGCCAGCAGCTTGGGACAGGTGAACACTGAAGCTTTCTTT
NA | NA | TRBJ2-7 | TRBV27 | CASSFFSGSPPYEQYF | TGTGCCAGCAGTTTCTTTTCCGGGAGCCCTCCCTACGAGCAGTACTTC
NA | NA | TRBJ1-1 | TRBV4-1 | CASSQVVGLNRDTEAFF | TGCGCCAGCAGCCAAGTCGTGGGACTTAACCGGGACACTGAAGCTTTCTTT
NA | NA | TRBJ1-1 | TRBV6-5 | CASSYSGGVGTEAFF | TGTGCCAGCAGTTACTCAGGGGGTGTAGGGACTGAAGCTTTCTTT
NA | once | TRBJ2-3 | TRBV5-6 | CASSPEPRGDTQYF | TGTGCCAGCAGCCCGGAACCTAGGGGGGATACGCAGTATTTT
TRBD1 | NA | TRBJ2-7 | TRBV12-3/TRBV12-4 | CASKDRESGEQYF | TGTGCCAGCAAGGACAGGGAATCGGGCGAGCAGTACTTC
TRBD2 | NA | TRBJ2-5 | TRBV4-1 | CASSRVVASGGTADRETQYF | TGCGCCAGCAGCCGCGTGGTGGCTAGCGGGGGGACCGCGGATAGAGAGACCCAGTACTTC
NA | NA | TRBJ2-1 | TRBV3-1/TRBV3-2 | CASSQVGQSRNEQFF | TGTGCCAGCAGCCAAGTGGGACAAAGTCGCAATGAGCAGTTCTTC
NA | NA | TRBJ1-3 | TRBV10-3 | CAIRENTIYF | TGTGCCATCCGCGAAAACACCATATATTTT
NA | NA | TRBJ1-1 | TRBV10-3 | CAIRPGREGEAFF | TGTGCCATCAGGCCAGGCCGGGAAGGTGAAGCTTTCTTT
TRBD1 | NA | TRBJ1-1 | TRBV18 | CASSRGQDHNTEAFF | TGTGCCAGCTCACGCGGACAGGACCACAACACTGAAGCTTTCTTT
NA | NA | TRBJ2-7 | TRBV2 | CASSEFQSYEQYF | TGTGCCAGCAGTGAGTTCCAGTCCTACGAGCAGTACTTC
NA | NA | TRBJ2-1 | TRBV19 | CASSIVANNEQFF | TGTGCCAGTAGTATCGTAGCGAATAATGAGCAGTTCTTC
NA | NA | TRBJ1-4 | TRBV25-1 | CASSRQADEKLFF | TGTGCCAGCAGTCGACAGGCCGATGAAAAACTGTTTTTT
NA | NA | TRBJ2-2 | TRBV6-5 | CASSYVGATGTGELFF | TGTGCCAGCAGTTACGTCGGTGCGACGGGAACCGGGGAGCTGTTTTTT
NA | once | TRBJ2-7 | TRBV12-3/TRBV12-4 | CASNSGLSYEQYF | TGTGCCAGCAATTCCGGACTCTCCTACGAGCAGTACTTC
NA | NA | TRBJ1-3 | TRBV29-1 | CSWTDSGNTIYF | TGCTCGTGGACAGACTCTGGAAACACCATATATTTT
TRBD1 | NA | TRBJ1-5 | TRBV5-8 | CASSHGQGNQPQHF | TGTGCCAGCAGCCACGGACAGGGGAATCAGCCCCAGCATTTT
TRBD2 | NA | TRBJ2-1 | TRBV19 | CASTPLAGGPYNEQFF | TGTGCCAGTACCCCTTTAGCGGGAGGCCCGTACAATGAGCAGTTCTTC
TRBD1 | once | TRBJ2-1 | TRBV7-9 | CASSLNRPRTGGHKQFF | TGTGCCAGCAGCTTAAACCGCCCGCGGACAGGGGGACACAAGCAGTTCTTC
TRBD1 | NA | TRBJ2-7 | TRBV2 | CASSERRQGNEQYF | TGTGCCAGCAGTGAAAGGCGACAGGGAAACGAGCAGTACTTC
TRBD2 | NA | TRBJ2-7 | TRBV28 | CASSLSPGLAGRYEQYF | TGTGCCAGCAGTTTATCGCCGGGACTAGCGGGAAGATACGAGCAGTACTTC
TRBD2 | few | TRBJ2-3 | TRBV4-1 | CASSQGIAGGTDTQYF | TGCGCCAGCAGCCAAGGAATAGCGGGGGGCACAGATACGCAGTATTTT
NA | NA | TRBJ1-3 | TRBV6-1 | CASSEEGGLVGNTIYF | TGTGCCAGCAGTGAAGAGGGGGGACTAGTTGGAAACACCATATATTTT
NA | NA | TRBJ2-1 | TRBV30 | CAWSVAFRGEQFF | TGTGCCTGGAGTGTAGCATTTAGGGGTGAGCAGTTCTTC
NA | NA | TRBJ2-1 | TRBV5-4 | CASTLVREQSEQFF | TGTGCCAGCACCTTGGTACGGGAGCAGAGTGAGCAGTTCTTC
TRBD2 | NA | TRBJ2-1 | TRBV7-9 | CASSPSGGALNEQFF | TGTGCCAGCAGCCCAAGCGGGGGGGCTCTGAATGAGCAGTTCTTC
NA | NA | TRBJ2-5 | TRBV11-2 | CASSLVGFAAQETQYF | TGTGCCAGCAGCTTAGTGGGCTTTGCCGCTCAAGAGACCCAGTACTTC
NA | NA | TRBJ1-6 | TRBV19 | CASSTHYGNSPLHF | TGTGCCAGTAGTACACATTATGGTAATTCACCCCTCCACTTT
TRBD1 | NA | TRBJ2-7 | TRBV12-5 | CASGLVTGQHYEQYF | TGTGCTAGTGGTTTGGTAACGGGACAGCACTACGAGCAGTACTTC
NA | once | TRBJ2-7 | TRBV9 | CASSVYQGHSYEQYF | TGTGCCAGCAGCGTATACCAGGGACACTCCTACGAGCAGTACTTC
NA | NA | TRBJ1-1 | TRBV3-1/TRBV3-2 | CASSPSETLNTEAFF | TGTGCCAGCAGCCCCAGTGAGACACTGAACACTGAAGCTTTCTTT
NA | NA | TRBJ2-1 | TRBV5-1 | CASSLDSSYNEQFF | TGCGCCAGCAGCCTGGACAGCTCCTACAATGAGCAGTTCTTC
NA | NA | TRBJ1-4 | TRBV28 | CASSLDTRDEKLFF | TGTGCCAGCAGCCTAGACACCAGGGATGAAAAACTGTTTTTT
NA | NA | TRBJ1-1 | TRBV28 | CASSPPPGRVRTEAFF | TGTGCCAGCAGCCCTCCCCCAGGGAGGGTACGGACTGAAGCTTTCTTT
NA | NA | TRBJ1-1 | TRBV10-3 | CAILDGKNTEAFF | TGTGCCATCCTAGACGGGAAGAACACTGAAGCTTTCTTT
NA | NA | TRBJ2-3 | TRBV3-1/TRBV3-2 | CASSQRGSDTQYF | TGTGCCAGCAGCCAAAGGGGTTCCGATACGCAGTATTTT
NA | NA | TRBJ2-3 | TRBV10-3 | CAISASGRETQYF | TGTGCCATCAGTGCCTCCGGGAGAGAGACGCAGTATTTT
TRBD2 | NA | TRBJ2-3 | TRBV4-1 | CASSHPLSGGALGTDTQYF | TGCGCCAGCAGCCACCCTTTGAGCGGGGGGGCATTGGGCACAGATACGCAGTATTTT
TRBD2 | NA | TRBJ2-4 | TRBV28 | CASRAGTSGRGIQYF | TGTGCCAGCAGGGCCGGGACTAGCGGACGAGGCATTCAGTACTTC
TRBD2 | NA | TRBJ2-7 | TRBV28 | CACSGTSGGARAREQYF | TGTGCCTGCTCCGGGACTAGCGGGGGGGCCAGGGCCCGTGAGCAGTACTTC
NA | NA | TRBJ2-2 | TRBV18 | CASSNGNTGELFF | TGTGCCAGCAGCAACGGGAACACCGGGGAGCTGTTTTTT
NA | NA | TRBJ2-1 | TRBV3-1/TRBV3-2 | CASSQVGPDSGIYNEQFF | TGTGCCAGCAGCCAAGTGGGTCCGGACAGCGGCATCTACAATGAGCAGTTCTTC
TRBD1 | NA | TRBJ2-7 | TRBV29-1 | CSVDRQGTYEQYF | TGCAGCGTTGACAGACAGGGGACCTACGAGCAGTACTTC
NA | NA | TRBJ2-7 | TRBV10-2 | CASSDRTAEQYF | TGCGCCAGCAGTGATAGGACAGCCGAGCAGTACTTC
NA | NA | TRBJ1-4 | TRBV5-4 | CASSLGGQTLNEKLFF | TGTGCCAGCAGCTTGGGGGGACAAACTCTTAATGAAAAACTGTTTTTT
NA | NA | TRBJ1-1 | TRBV4-1 | CASSPSGIMNTEAFF | TGCGCCAGCAGCCCCTCGGGGATAATGAACACTGAAGCTTTCTTT
TRBD2 | once | TRBJ2-7 | TRBV7-9 | CASSLALATSGRAYEQYF | TGTGCCAGCAGCTTAGCGCTCGCAACTAGCGGGAGGGCCTACGAGCAGTACTTC
NA | NA | TRBJ1-2 | TRBV11-2 | CASSLAPGVNYGYTF | TGTGCCAGCAGCTTAGCTCCAGGGGTTAACTATGGCTACACCTTC
NA | once | TRBJ1-6 | TRBV28 | CASSPTGLYNSPLHF | TGTGCCAGCAGCCCGACTGGTTTGTATAATTCACCCCTCCACTTT
NA | NA | TRBJ2-7 | TRBV12-3/TRBV12-4 | CASSQISYEQYF | TGTGCCAGCAGCCAAATTTCCTACGAGCAGTACTTC
NA | NA | TRBJ2-7 | TRBV25-1 | CASSEYTGGSRYEQYF | TGTGCCAGCAGTGAATATACTGGGGGGAGCCGCTACGAGCAGTACTTC